This T cell receptor beta chain was captured in a study of response to subunit inactivated influenza vaccine. Study-wide points: A suggestion made by the authors is that each seasonal influenza vaccination recruits few new T cells.

Worth noting for this clonotype: Its antigen remains unknown.

Using its own MiXCR run on the RT-PCR reads, TCRdb lists one record per CDR3 protein. The top ten hold around 13% of the sample, which has hundreds of thousands of distinct CDR3 sequences, 7.6% seen once. CDR1 and CDR2 from the germline V gene are DFQATT and SNEGSKA (reference sequence). V was clipped by 3 bases and J by 0 bases; unmatched bases: 7. This CDR3 has 18 amino acids. The specimen comprised PBMCs from blood, sampled less than 30 months after vaccination. The sequence derives from a man between 50 and 69 years old who received an inactivated influenza vaccine. The V gene is TRBV20-1, the J gene TRBJ2-1; 14 nucleotides agree with TRBD2. In nucleotides, the CDR3 is TGCAGTGCTAGGGCCGGGACTAGCGGGAGCCCCTCCTACAATGAGCAGTTCTTC. It codes for CSARAGTSGSPSYNEQFF.